What follows is one T cell receptor beta chain and its context. These data belong to a study of T cell changes during pregnancy in multiple sclerosis. Using immunoSEQ multiplex PCR, the repertoire was profiled, and TCRdb retains in-frame clones only, with some absent. Among tens of thousands of clones listed, around 94% were seen once. The specimen comprised peripheral blood, sampled in the third trimester of pregnancy. This receptor was obtained from a female donor with multiple sclerosis, enrolled in a pregnancy study.

CDR3 protein: CASSQSLLAIAKNIQYF. CDR3 DNA sequence: TGCGCCAGCAGTCAATCGCTTCTAGCGATAGCCAAAAACATTCAGTACTTC. The V call is TRBV23-1, the J call TRBJ2-4; possible D gene TRBD2, 6 bases. TRBV23-1 is designated an ORF whose function remains uncertain. The V gene lost 0 bases and the J gene lost 0 bases, with 12 bases spanning the gap. The CDR3 contains 17 residues.